These 21 T cell receptor beta chains share one sample of origin, sequenced in a study of T cell responses to AZD1222 COVID-19 vaccine. Data came from immunoSEQ multiplex PCR; TCRdb stores just in-frame clones and leaves some out. The sample gives 120,000 or so clones, 89% of which show up once; about 1.4% is in the top ten. Sequenced here: peripheral blood, sampled on day 0 of AZD1222 vaccination. Every receptor here comes from an adult in good health.

The J gene is TRBJ2-1, the V gene TRBV14, with unresolved D. Trimming pared 4 bases from V and 5 bases from J, leaving 6 bases between. The CDR3 runs 12 residues. CDR1 and CDR2 from the germline V gene are SGHDN and FVKESK. The CDR3 protein is CASSRHDNEQFF. The CDR3 DNA reads TGTGCCAGCAGCCGACATGACAATGAGCAGTTCTTC. The whole variable domain, filled in from reference TRBV14 and TRBJ2-1, reads EAGVTQFPSHSVIEKGQTVTLRCDPISGHDNLYWYRRVMGKEIKFLLHFVKESKQDESGMPNNRFLAERTGGTYSTLKVQPAELEDSGVYFCASSRHDNEQFFGPGTRLTVL.

This clone appeared a few times. CDR3 bases: TGCAGTGCAAGTAGGACAGGCTCCTACGAGCAGTACTTC. This gives the protein CSASRTGSYEQYF. The chain employs TRBV20-1 and TRBJ2-7; 7 bases match TRBD1. V trimming: 6 bases; J trimming: 0 bases; junction bases outside the gene matches: 5. The length of the CDR3 is 13 residues. The germline CDR1 and CDR2 sequences are DFQATT and SNEGSKA (reference sequence).

This chain connects TRBV7-3 to TRBJ2-7, with TRBD1 matching 7 bases. Trimming cost V 1 base and J 3 bases; bases outside gene matches: 6. Germline V gene sequence: CDR1 SGHTA, CDR2 FQGTGA. The CDR3 spans 15 residues. The CDR3 loop is CASSLRGDRVYEQYF. The DNA of the CDR3 is TGTGCCAGCAGCTTAAGGGGAGACAGGGTCTACGAGCAGTACTTC.

This clone was counted a single time. V is TRBV5-1 and J is TRBJ2-1, with D uncertain. There are 13 residues in the CDR3. Trimming removed 2 bases at V and 6 bases at J, with 9 bases between. Germline V gives CDR1 SGHRS, CDR2 YFSETQ. In DNA, the CDR3 is TGCGCCAGCAGCTTACCCCCTGTCAATGAGCAGTTCTTC. This gives the protein CASSLPPVNEQFF.

The genes are TRBV5-6 and TRBJ1-6, with 7 bases lining up with TRBD1. Germline CDR1 SGHDT, CDR2 YYEEEE. The V segment lost 4 bases and the J segment 7 bases; nucleotides outside the gene matches: 5. CDR3 length equals 14 residues. CDR3 sequence (DNA): TGTGCCAGCAGCCCCCTGGACAGGAATTCACCCCTCCACTTT. Translation: CASSPLDRNSPLHF.

The gene calls are TRBV28 and TRBJ2-7; TRBD2 aligns across 9 bases. J was trimmed by 5 bases and V by 7 bases; bases with no gene match: 15. From germline, CDR1 is MDHEN and CDR2 SYDVKM. This CDR3 has 16 residues. The CDR3 sequence: CASTSLRAGGGHEQYF. CDR3 sequence (DNA): TGTGCCAGCACCTCACTTAGAGCGGGGGGAGGGCACGAGCAGTACTTC.

This clone is a singleton in its sample. The chain joins TRBV11-2 to TRBJ1-5, with a possible D match to TRBD1 (5 bases). CDR1 SGHAT and CDR2 FQNNGV come from the germline V gene. The ends were cut back, 0 bases at V and 7 bases at J, with 13 bases in the middle. The CDR3 loop spans 15 amino acids. The CDR3 nucleotides are TGTGCCAGCAGCTTAGATTGGCCAGGGAACCAGCCCCAGCATTTT. It specifies CASSLDWPGNQPQHF. The complete variable domain, with remaining parts taken from reference TRBV11-2 and TRBJ1-5, reads EAGVAQSPRYKIIEKRQSVAFWCNPISGHATLYWYQQILGQGPKLLIQFQNNGVVDDSQLPKDRFSAERLKGVDSTLKIQPAKLEDSAVYLCASSLDWPGNQPQHFGDGTRLSIL.

The rearrangement links TRBV7-3 to TRBJ2-2; D is possibly TRBD1 (6 bases). V lost 3 bases, J lost 5 bases, and 13 bases lay in between. This CDR3 has 15 amino acids. Germline V lookup: CDR1 SGHTA, CDR2 FQGTGA. CDR3 residues: CASSFIGGSTGELFF. DNA of the CDR3: TGTGCCAGCAGCTTTATAGGGGGATCAACCGGGGAGCTGTTTTTT. The full variable domain, its missing parts supplied by reference TRBV7-3 and TRBJ2-2, is GAGVSQTPSNKVTEKGKYVELRCDPISGHTALYWYRQSLGQGPEFLIYFQGTGAADDSGLPNDRFFAVRPEGSVSTLKIQRTERGDSAVYLCASSFIGGSTGELFFGEGSRLTVL.

This clone showed up just a few times. The V gene is TRBV20-1, the J gene TRBJ2-1, with unresolved D. This CDR3 is built from 11 residues. Germline CDR1 reads DFQATT; CDR2 reads SNEGSKA (reference sequence). Trimming stripped 4 bases from V and 8 bases from J, with 9 bases between. This CDR3 is CSATTGHEQFF. CDR3 nucleotides: TGCAGTGCTACAACCGGACATGAGCAGTTCTTC.

The CDR3 protein is CASSPTGVGHYEQYF. The CDR3, as DNA: TGTGCCAGCAGCCCGACAGGAGTGGGTCACTACGAGCAGTACTTC. The rearrangement uses TRBV7-2 and TRBJ2-7; D is possibly TRBD1 (6 bases). This CDR3 region has 15 residues. The V gene's germline CDR1 is SGHTA and CDR2 FQGNSA. Trimming removed 5 bases at V and 3 bases at J, with 17 bases between. The full variable domain, in which reference TRBV7-2 and TRBJ2-7 provide the parts outside the CDR3, is GAGVSQSPSNKVTEKGKDVELRCDPISGHTALYWYRQSLGQGLEFLIYFQGNSAPDKSGLPSDRFSAERTGGSVSTLTIQRTQQEDSAVYLCASSPTGVGHYEQYFGPGTRLTVT.

The chain uses TRBV6-2 or TRBV6-3 and TRBJ1-2; no clear D gene. Germline CDR1 and CDR2: MNHEY and SVGEGT. The CDR3 is 16 amino acids. V lost 2 bases to trimming and J lost 0 bases, with 13 bases between them. The CDR3 DNA follows: TGTGCCAGCAGTTACGAGTTTTACGGAACTAACTATGGCTACACCTTC. It specifies CASSYEFYGTNYGYTF.

The gene calls are TRBV3-1 (or the pseudogene TRBV3-2) and TRBJ2-5; 8 bases are a match to TRBD1. Trimming removed 6 bases from V and 5 bases from J; junction bases left unmatched: 11. Germline lookup yields CDR1 LGHDT and CDR2 YNNKEL (reference sequence). This CDR3 is 15 amino acids long. The chain's CDR3 is CASSQRTGNGETQYF. The CDR3 DNA follows: TGTGCCAGCAGTCAGAGGACAGGGAATGGGGAGACCCAGTACTTC.

The rearrangement uses TRBV19 and TRBJ2-1, with 7 positions matching TRBD1. The CDR3 runs to 15 residues. Germline CDR1 and CDR2: LNHDA and SQIVND (reference sequence). V was clipped by 3 bases and J by 2 bases; unmatched bases: 4. CDR3 nucleotides: TGTGCCAGTAGTATTCCTGGGACAGCCTACAATGAGCAGTTCTTC. Its protein product is CASSIPGTAYNEQFF.

The table lists this clone with a few counts. The gene calls are TRBV7-8 and TRBJ1-2; D not resolved. In germline, CDR1 is SGHVS, CDR2 FQNEAQ. The ends were cut back, 4 bases at V and 1 base at J, with 7 bases in the middle. The CDR3 loop spans 13 amino acids. In DNA, the CDR3 is TGTGCCAGCAGCTCCATATATAACTATGGCTACACCTTC. Its protein product is CASSSIYNYGYTF.

This chain connects TRBV11-1 to TRBJ1-2; 9 bases agree with TRBD1. J lost 4 bases, V lost 3 bases, and 9 bases had no gene match. Germline CDR1 SGHAT, CDR2 FQDESV (reference sequence). The CDR3 sequence is 16 residues long. The CDR3 bases are TGTGCCAGCAGCTTCGGTTCCGGGACAGGGCCCTATGGCTACACCTTC. Translating it yields CASSFGSGTGPYGYTF.

The chain joins TRBV5-4 to TRBJ2-1; TRBD2 matches at 12 bases. Germline loops: CDR1 SGHNT, CDR2 YYREEE (reference sequence). The junction had 3 bases not matched to a gene; V was cut back by 3 bases and J by 2 bases. The CDR3 loop spans 16 amino acids. The CDR3 DNA reads as TGTGCCAGCAGCTGGGCTAGCGGGAGGGCCTACAATGAGCAGTTCTTC. This sequence encodes CASSWASGRAYNEQFF.

The chain uses TRBV7-8 and TRBJ1-1, with D perhaps matching TRBD1 (6 bases). This CDR3 has 17 residues. Germline V CDR1 and CDR2: SGHVS, FQNEAQ. Trimming left V 2 bases short and J 0 bases short, with 16 bases between. CDR3: CASSLFNRAQVNTEAFF. In DNA, the CDR3 is TGTGCCAGCAGCTTATTTAACAGGGCTCAGGTGAACACTGAAGCTTTCTTT.

The rearrangement links TRBV11-2 to TRBJ2-1; possible D gene TRBD2, 5 bases. Between the trimmed V and J ends, which lost 1 base and 7 bases, there was a span of 14 bases. The germline V gene has CDR1 SGHAT and CDR2 FQNNGV. This CDR3 is 15 amino acids long. CDR3 nucleotides: TGTGCCAGCAGCTTAGGGGTGGGAGCCTGGAATGAGCAGTTCTTC. This sequence encodes CASSLGVGAWNEQFF.

The rearrangement links TRBV24-1 to TRBJ1-2; 7 bases line up with TRBD1. Germline values: CDR1 KGHDR, CDR2 SFDVKD. This CDR3 region has 15 residues. J was trimmed by 4 bases and V by 3 bases; bases with no gene match: 7. The CDR3 sequence: CATSDRAGGRYGYTF. CDR3 sequence (DNA): TGTGCCACCAGTGATCGAGCAGGGGGACGCTATGGCTACACCTTC.

J is TRBJ1-5 and V is TRBV30, with D unresolved. The CDR3 runs 13 residues. The germline V gene encodes CDR1 GTSNPN and CDR2 SVGIG (reference sequence). Trimming shortened V by 1 base and J by 5 bases, and 9 bases separated the two germline ends. CDR3 nucleotide sequence: TGTGCCTGGAGTGCGCAGTGGGATCAGCCCCAGCATTTT. Translating gives CAWSAQWDQPQHF.

The chain employs TRBV19 and TRBJ2-1, with D possibly matching TRBD2 (6 bases). The CDR3 covers 14 residues. CDR1 is LNHDA, CDR2 SQIVND, per germline (reference sequence). Trimming cost V 2 bases and J 8 bases, with 13 bases left between them. CDR3 amino acids: CASSIRREKDEQFF. Here the CDR3 DNA reads TGTGCCAGTAGTATACGACGGGAGAAGGATGAGCAGTTCTTC.